This T cell receptor (beta chain) was retrieved from a study of cytotoxic CD8 clonotypes in ibrutinib-treated CLL. The CDR3 runs to 16 residues. V lost 2 bases and J lost 3, with 16 bases in between. Germline lookup yields CDR1 SGHTA and CDR2 FQGNSA. Study observations and caveats: Under treatment, the uncommon public clonotypes either contracted or remained stable. Clonality rose at ibrutinib response, held steady in sustained remission, and fell toward baseline at progression.

As to this clone: Antigen: not known.

TCRdb's copy holds only in-frame clones and misses some; the assay was immunoSEQ multiplex PCR. The sample contains about 25,000 clones, around 74% of which appear only once. The source is a human donor with chronic lymphocytic leukemia. Sequencing was performed on PBMCs, taken at disease progression, from a patient treated with ibrutinib. This rearrangement joins TRBV7-2 to TRBJ1-1; D gene ambiguous. The CDR3 coding sequence is TGTGCCAGCAGCTTATCGACCCCCGGGGTGTACACTGAAGCTTTCTTT. It translates to CASSLSTPGVYTEAFF.